This T cell receptor beta chain derives from a study of T cell clones after liver transplantation. As for the study in general: Liver transplant recipients had immunosuppression withdrawal attempted within 2 years. Apart from a few HCV-positive recipients, transplants were for non-autoimmune, non-viral reasons. Tolerant meant at least one year fully off immunosuppression without liver enzymes above twice normal. General study findings and limits: A larger donor-reactive than third-party decline suggested partial antigen-specific deletion.

The protocol was immunoSEQ multiplex PCR, while the TCRdb copy is restricted to in-frame clones and leaves out a portion. The sample lists about 99,000 clones; 75% to 85% were seen once. Note on this clone: Its cognate antigen is unknown.

The clonotype was recovered from a human donor who received a liver transplant. Sequenced material: CD4+ T cells from blood, taken before liver transplant.

CDR3 amino acids: CASREQGMSGRQYF. The CDR3 DNA follows: TGTGCCAGCAGGGAACAGGGTATGAGTGGACGGCAGTACTTC. The chain combines TRBV2 with TRBJ2-7; a possible D gene is TRBD1 (6 bases). The CDR3 spans 14 residues. Per the germline V gene, CDR1 is SNHLY and CDR2 is FYNNEI. The V and J ends lost 6 bases and 9 bases respectively, with 21 bases between them.